This entry describes one T cell receptor (beta chain). Its antigen remains unidentified. One base away there is no much larger clone; base qualities are not given. Other DNA sequences in the sample encode the same CDR3. In total, more than 500 healthy bone marrow donors made up the cohort. All cohort members were sampled while nominally healthy, although unrecorded immune exposures were likely present. The donor was CMV seropositive and belonged to the group of some 290 seropositive cohort members. A peripheral blood sample was provided by each donor, and peripheral blood mononuclear cells were used for TCR beta sequencing. Genomic DNA was extracted from the blood cell samples with the Qiagen DNeasy Blood Extraction Kit. This entry belongs to a study of cytomegalovirus exposure and HLA in healthy donors (dated by TCRdb to about 2017). With regard to the full study: In an earlier analysis of about 560 of the donors, under 300 Gb of sequence data and 117 million unique TCR beta sequences from approximately 180 million T cells were reported. Roughly 300 gigabases of sequencing data and around 85 million unique TCR sequences made up an early release that covered 500 to 650 HLA-typed donors. Of the 300 to 500 genotyped donors, roughly 76% were placed in the genetic ancestry cluster associated with self-reported Caucasian donors. The aim of the study was to test whether cataloging public T cell receptors could identify signatures of past pathogen exposure. The study used immunosequencing to profile the T cell repertoires of some 600 subjects and linked those repertoires to cytomegalovirus serostatus. In addition to the first cohort of 650 to 800 subjects, a separate validation cohort of around 110 different subjects was used. The study combined high-throughput TCR immunosequencing, statistical association of individual TCRs with disease status, and machine learning to predict cytomegalovirus infection status. A later analysis re-examined previously published TCR beta repertoires from about 700 donors and added high-resolution HLA genotyping to investigate patterns of TCR occurrence. In the later analysis, no new phenotypic data were used to find candidate immune exposures; instead, reliance was placed on TCR beta sequences and their occurrence across donors. An earlier analysis of 500 to 750 of the donors applied high-throughput TCR beta sequencing to assess whether each TCR beta V gene segment acted as functional or pseudogenic. Donor age, sex, ethnicity and CMV serostatus were compiled together with the repertoire data. A later genetic analysis used genome-wide SNP genotypes for about 60% of the roughly 670 donors, treating that subset as a discovery cohort. All discovery cohort repertoires had been generated on a single sequencing platform. HLA typing covered class I and class II loci at four-digit resolution. Typing coverage varied by locus: about 629-640 donors for A, B, C, DRB1 and DQB1; approximately 500 for DQA1; approximately 610 for DPA1; approximately 490 for DPB1. Roughly 5 DR-DQ haplotypes were handled as single units for association and clustering, since linkage in the cohort was strong. Among roughly 370 genotyped donors of the cohort, an average of 235,054 unique TCR beta nucleotide sequences were sequenced per donor, roughly 20% of them non-productive. Study-level results and caveats: This cohort had only TCR beta chains sequenced, and the lack of alpha or paired-chain data limited which features could be detected. Cytomegalovirus status was reported to be diagnosed by the classifier with high specificity and sensitivity in both the original and validation cohorts. Most CMV-associated TCR beta chains appeared to be HLA-restricted in a later analysis, and the HLA associations seemed to be driven largely by CMV exposure. In vitro tests confirmed that a few of the cytomegalovirus-associated TCR beta chains recognize cytomegalovirus antigens. Most TCR sequences were observed very rarely across donors, whereas some public TCRs were present in many individuals. In a later analysis, TCR association rates were found to vary across HLA loci, with the most associated TCRs seen for DRB1 alleles and the fewest for HLA-C alleles. The only immune exposure information available for the cohort was CMV serostatus. Because HLA typing was missing for some donors at each locus, association tests included only the typed subset. Because counts were too low, 15 to 20 rarely observed V segments, including chromosome 9 orphons, were left out of the earlier analysis of approximately 500 of the donors. The sequencing pipeline was judged likely to have produced a cluster of highly shared sequence variants as a technical artifact. The authors suggested that the approach could potentially be extended to other disease states and immunological phenotypes. In a later genetic analysis, a missense DCLRE1C variant was associated with V-gene and J-gene trimming of TCR beta chains, and the association was replicated in an independent cohort. A later analysis associated 16,951 TCR beta sequences with specific HLA alleles at a false discovery rate of 0.05. An earlier analysis of approximately 530 of the donors showed that most TCR beta V segments appeared in productive rearrangements either about 87% or about 30% of the time, which broadly matched IMGT annotations. The study gave a list of 150 to 200 TCR beta chains associated with cytomegalovirus. Because the 87-base-pair reads could not distinguish some IMGT-functional V segments, including TRBV6-2 and TRBV6-3, those segments were excluded. A later genetic analysis reported fewer N-insertions in productive TCRs among donors in an Asian-associated ancestry cluster than the roughly 620-donor mean. A further reported finding was that TCR beta sequences accurately predicted the HLA-A and HLA-B alleles for most subjects in the first cohort. In a later analysis, HLA-associated TCR beta chains were found to be more clonally expanded and to have lower generation probabilities than equally common non-associated chains. Assigning TCR associations to individual alleles was difficult when HLA alleles, especially DR and DQ, strongly co-occurred. Linkage disequilibrium might explain the correlated functional status among segregating V segments, but an unknown experimental factor could not be ruled out. Several of the top co-occurrence clusters appeared to be linked to parvovirus B19, influenza, CMV and Epstein-Barr virus, according to a later analysis. Sequencing depth was assumed to be roughly uniform across donors in the presence/absence analyses, though that assumption may not hold.

The protocol used for the library was the immunoSEQ multiplex PCR assay. For the multiplex PCR, a mixture combining 60 forward primers for TCR Vbeta segments and 13 reverse primers for TCR Jbeta segments was used. The CDR3 region of rearranged TCR beta genes was amplified from genomic DNA by a multiplex PCR assay. The amplified TCR beta libraries were sequenced on the Illumina HiSeq System as 87-base-pair reads. Under the source paper's analysis protocol: A later analysis tallied 80 million to 95 million unique TCR beta chains across the roughly 610 repertoires, and approximately 12 million of those chains were shared by two or more donors. Raw reads were error-corrected and collapsed into unique sequences by a nearest-neighbor algorithm in which closely related sequences were merged to remove PCR and sequencing errors. Alignment of CDR3 sequences to IMGT reference sequences was used to assign V, D and J gene segments. For a sequence to be retained, a match of at least six nucleotides to both a V gene segment and a J gene segment was required. Rearrangements were called productive when the CDR3 lacked stop codons and stayed in frame with V and J; all others were non-productive. Following IMGT convention, CDR3 was defined as the stretch from the second conserved V-encoded cysteine up to the conserved J-encoded phenylalanine. The earlier analysis of some 550 of the donors excluded any sequence lacking an unambiguous match to a single V gene segment. An earlier analysis of about 590 of the donors classified V segments as functional when productive rearrangements were above 56.7% and as segregating when the standard deviation between donors was above 5%. A statistical classification framework was developed to diagnose cytomegalovirus status using the catalog of TCR beta chain sequences. A later analysis assigned V and J genes by comparing TCR nucleotide sequences with IMGT/GENE-DB human TR gene sequences. A later analysis assigned CDR3 sequences and most-parsimonious VDJ recombination scenarios with the TCRdist pipeline. In a later analysis, each TCR beta chain was defined by its CDR3 amino acid sequence together with its V-gene family, and reads without a unique V-gene family were excluded. A later analysis removed 450 to 600 highly shared, low-generation-probability nucleotide sequences to deal with suspected cross-contamination and a sequencing artifact. A later analysis calculated a clonal expansion index for each public chain from normalized within-repertoire ranks of inferred template counts. Generation probabilities in a later analysis came from a VDJ recombination model fitted to out-of-frame rearrangements, and those results were checked against IGoR. Hypergeometric tests were used in a later analysis to score TCR-TCR, TCR-HLA and TCR-CMV co-occurrence, with a repertoire-size bias correction applied to the TCR pairs. A later analysis estimated false discovery rates by permuting HLA or CMV assignments 20 times. A later analysis grouped co-occurring TCRs with DBSCAN, adding TCRdist sequence similarity when clustering within HLA-allele-positive subsets. For co-occurrence clustering, repertoires with fewer than 30,000 or more than 120,000 public chains were excluded, along with four or five repertoires with anomalous nucleotide sharing. In its TCRdb copy, this immuneACCESS table keeps in-frame sequences only and misses some clones. Where compared with another copy, unresolved V genes explain less than half of these, and the others have no known cause. V, J and clone size are those of that table, while D and trimming were read from the DNA. Across this sample there are roughly 160,000 clones, with roughly 80% seen only once. The ten top clones hold 3.7% of the sample.

The CDR3 spans 14 residues, from the cysteine through the phenylalanine. Only the CDR3 region is kept as DNA, spanning 42 bases read in frame from base 1. Germline trimming: 2 bases from V, 1 base from J; junction bases outside gene matches: 0. CDR1 and CDR2 are drawn from the germline V gene (reference sequence): MNHEY, SMNVEV. What was sequenced was PBMCs. The sequence is built from TRBV27 and TRBJ2-3; 7 bases in the middle match TRBD2. The TCR originated in a man younger than 45 in good health and CMV-seropositive. The sequenced DNA is TGTGCCAGCAGTTTAGCGGGGGGCACAGATACGCAGTATTTT. Its protein is CASSLAGGTDTQYF.